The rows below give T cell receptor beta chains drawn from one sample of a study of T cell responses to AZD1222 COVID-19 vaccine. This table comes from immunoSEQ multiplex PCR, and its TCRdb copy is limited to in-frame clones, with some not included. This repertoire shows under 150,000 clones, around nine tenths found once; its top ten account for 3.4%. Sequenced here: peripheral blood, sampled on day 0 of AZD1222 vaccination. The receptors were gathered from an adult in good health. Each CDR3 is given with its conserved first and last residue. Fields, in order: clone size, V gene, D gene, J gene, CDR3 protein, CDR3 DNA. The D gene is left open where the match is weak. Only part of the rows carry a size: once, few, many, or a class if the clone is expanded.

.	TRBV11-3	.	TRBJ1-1	CASSLGRDIEAFF	TGTGCCAGCAGCTTAGGCCGGGACATTGAAGCTTTCTTT
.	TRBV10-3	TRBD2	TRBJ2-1	CAISDPFRTSGINEQFF	TGTGCCATCAGTGACCCATTCCGGACTAGCGGGATAAATGAGCAGTTCTTC
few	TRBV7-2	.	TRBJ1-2	CASSSQGLSGYTF	TGTGCCAGCAGCTCTCAGGGGCTTTCTGGCTACACCTTC
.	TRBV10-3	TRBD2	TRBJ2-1	CAISGPSSGRDNEQFF	TGTGCCATCAGTGGCCCTTCTAGCGGGAGGGATAATGAGCAGTTCTTC
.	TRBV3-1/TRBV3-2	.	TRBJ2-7	CASSPSSGAPASGVLPYEQYF	TGTGCCAGCAGCCCATCATCGGGGGCCCCGGCGAGCGGGGTTCTCCCCTACGAGCAGTACTTC
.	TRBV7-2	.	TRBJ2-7	CASSFGRGNGEQYF	TGTGCCAGCAGCTTTGGTAGGGGAAATGGAGAGCAGTACTTC
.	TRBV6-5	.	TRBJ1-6	CASSYFLQNSPLHF	TGTGCCAGCAGTTACTTCCTTCAAAATTCACCCCTCCACTTT
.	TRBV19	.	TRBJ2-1	CASSRGRNNEQFF	TGTGCCAGTAGTAGGGGAAGGAACAATGAGCAGTTCTTC
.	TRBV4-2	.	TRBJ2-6	CASSQDLIGGGTGANVLTF	TGTGCCAGCAGCCAAGATCTCATTGGGGGGGGCACTGGGGCCAACGTCCTGACTTTC
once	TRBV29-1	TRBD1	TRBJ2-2	CSVAGQGIGELFF	TGCAGCGTGGCAGGACAGGGGATCGGGGAGCTGTTTTTT
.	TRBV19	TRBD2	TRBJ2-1	CASSIFGTSGYNEQFF	TGTGCCAGTAGTATATTTGGGACTAGCGGCTACAATGAGCAGTTCTTC
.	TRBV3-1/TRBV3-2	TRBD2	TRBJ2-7	CASSPQGAGGSYEQYF	TGTGCCAGCAGCCCCCAGGGCGCGGGGGGATCCTACGAGCAGTACTTC
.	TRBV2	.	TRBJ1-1	CASNTKTDTEAFF	TGTGCCAGCAATACTAAGACAGACACTGAAGCTTTCTTT
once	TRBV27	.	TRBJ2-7	CASSPGYEQYF	TGTGCCAGCAGTCCCGGCTACGAGCAGTACTTC
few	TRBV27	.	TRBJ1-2	CASSPSRRGPNYGYTF	TGTGCCAGCAGTCCCTCCCGACGGGGGCCGAACTATGGCTACACCTTC
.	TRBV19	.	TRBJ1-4	CATPGLKLFF	TGTGCCACCCCGGGCCTAAAACTGTTTTTT
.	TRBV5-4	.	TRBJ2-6	CASSRGGSGANVLTF	TGTGCCAGCAGCAGGGGGGGCTCTGGGGCCAACGTCCTGACTTTC
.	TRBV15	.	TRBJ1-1	CATSNGASSPPAFF	TGTGCCACCAGCAATGGGGCCTCCTCACCACCAGCTTTCTTT
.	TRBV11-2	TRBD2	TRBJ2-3	CASSLVGSGRGTDTQYF	TGTGCCAGCAGCTTAGTAGGGAGCGGGAGGGGCACAGATACGCAGTATTTT
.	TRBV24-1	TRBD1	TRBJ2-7	CATSDRDSSYEQYF	TGTGCCACCAGTGATCGGGACAGCTCCTACGAGCAGTACTTC
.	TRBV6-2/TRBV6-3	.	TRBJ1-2	CASSYGDTRRGGYTF	TGTGCCAGCAGTTACGGGGACACCCGCCGAGGCGGCTACACCTTC
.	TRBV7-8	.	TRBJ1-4	CASSIREAGKLFF	TGTGCCAGCAGCATTAGGGAGGCGGGAAAACTGTTTTTT
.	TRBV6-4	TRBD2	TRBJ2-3	CASSVTSGGASDTQYF	TGTGCCAGCAGCGTGACTAGCGGGGGGGCCTCAGATACGCAGTATTTT
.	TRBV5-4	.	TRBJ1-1	CASSLGGLAREAFF	TGTGCCAGCAGCTTGGGGGGGCTCGCCCGTGAAGCTTTCTTT
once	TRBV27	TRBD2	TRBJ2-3	CASTFWGAAGGTDTQYF	TGTGCCAGCACCTTCTGGGGGGCAGCGGGGGGCACAGATACGCAGTATTTT
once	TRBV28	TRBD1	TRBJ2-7	CASSLPGTGLYEQYF	TGTGCCAGCAGTTTACCCGGGACAGGGCTCTACGAGCAGTACTTC
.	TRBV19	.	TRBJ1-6	CASRWSSYNSPLHF	TGTGCCAGTAGATGGAGCTCCTATAATTCACCCCTCCACTTT
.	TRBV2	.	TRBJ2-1	CASTGPPGSYNEQFF	TGTGCCAGCACCGGACCCCCTGGCTCCTACAATGAGCAGTTCTTC
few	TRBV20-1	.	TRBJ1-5	CSASLGINQPQHF	TGCAGTGCTAGTTTAGGGATCAATCAGCCCCAGCATTTT
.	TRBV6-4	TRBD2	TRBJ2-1	CASSDSGTSGYNEQFF	TGTGCCAGCAGTGACTCTGGGACTAGCGGATACAATGAGCAGTTCTTC
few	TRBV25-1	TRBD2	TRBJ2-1	CASRGTSGHYNEQFF	TGTGCCAGCAGGGGGACTAGCGGGCACTACAATGAGCAGTTCTTC
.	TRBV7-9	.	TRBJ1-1	CASSHAGQVAEAFF	TGTGCCAGCAGCCACGCGGGGCAGGTGGCTGAAGCTTTCTTT
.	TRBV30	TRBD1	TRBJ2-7	CAWSISGTGGEQYF	TGTGCCTGGAGTATCTCCGGGACAGGGGGCGAGCAGTACTTC
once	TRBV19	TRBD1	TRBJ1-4	CASSMGQNNEKLFF	TGTGCCAGTAGTATGGGACAGAATAATGAAAAACTGTTTTTT
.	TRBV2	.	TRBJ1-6	CASSENSPLHF	TGTGCCAGCAGTGAGAATTCACCCCTCCACTTT
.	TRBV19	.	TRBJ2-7	CASSGRRAYEQYF	TGTGCCAGTAGCGGGAGAAGGGCCTACGAGCAGTACTTC
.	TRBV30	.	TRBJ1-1	CAWRYSLQGNTEAFF	TGTGCCTGGAGGTATTCTCTTCAGGGGAACACTGAAGCTTTCTTT
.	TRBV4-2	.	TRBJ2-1	CASSQASGPGPPNEQFF	TGTGCCAGCAGCCAAGCCTCAGGGCCCGGCCCCCCTAATGAGCAGTTCTTC
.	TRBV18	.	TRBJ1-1	CASSRGTPNTEAFF	TGTGCCAGCTCACGGGGGACACCGAACACTGAAGCTTTCTTT
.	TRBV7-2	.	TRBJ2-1	CASSLEQLYNEQFF	TGTGCCAGCAGCTTAGAGCAGCTCTACAATGAGCAGTTCTTC
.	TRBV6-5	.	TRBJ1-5	CASSPLSGLPPQHF	TGTGCCAGCAGTCCCCTCTCAGGGCTCCCGCCCCAGCATTTT